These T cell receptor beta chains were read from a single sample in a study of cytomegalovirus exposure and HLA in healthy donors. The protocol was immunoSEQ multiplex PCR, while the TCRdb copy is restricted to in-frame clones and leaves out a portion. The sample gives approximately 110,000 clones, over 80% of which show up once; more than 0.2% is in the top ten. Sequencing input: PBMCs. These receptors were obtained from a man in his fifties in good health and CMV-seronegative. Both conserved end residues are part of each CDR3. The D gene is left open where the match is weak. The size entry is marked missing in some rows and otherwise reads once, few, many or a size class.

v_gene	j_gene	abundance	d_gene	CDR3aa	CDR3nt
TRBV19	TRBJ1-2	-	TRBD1	CASSIAPSTGANYGYTF	TGTGCCAGTAGTATTGCCCCCTCGACAGGGGCTAACTATGGCTACACCTTC
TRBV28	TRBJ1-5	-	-	CASRDSQPQHF	TGTGCCAGCAGGGACAGTCAGCCCCAGCATTTT
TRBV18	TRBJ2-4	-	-	CASSPAGSKNIQYF	TGTGCCAGCTCACCGGCCGGGTCAAAAAACATTCAGTACTTC
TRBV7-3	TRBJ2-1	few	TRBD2	CASSLGHWTRTYNEQFF	TGTGCCAGCAGCTTAGGGCATTGGACTAGGACGTACAATGAGCAGTTCTTC
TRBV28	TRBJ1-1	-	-	CASSLGGVGTEAFF	TGTGCCAGCAGTTTAGGAGGGGTAGGTACTGAAGCTTTCTTT
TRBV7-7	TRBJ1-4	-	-	CASSLSVTGEELFF	TGTGCTAGCAGCTTATCGGTGACAGGTGAAGAACTGTTTTTT
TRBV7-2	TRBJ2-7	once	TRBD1	CASSSGIGQGREQYF	TGTGCCAGCAGCTCGGGAATCGGACAGGGCCGCGAGCAGTACTTC
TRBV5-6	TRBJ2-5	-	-	CASSSGLPQETQYF	TGTGCCAGCAGCTCGGGACTCCCCCAAGAGACCCAGTACTTC
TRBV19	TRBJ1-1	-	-	CASNLPGNTEAFF	TGTGCCAGTAATTTGCCGGGGAACACTGAAGCTTTCTTT
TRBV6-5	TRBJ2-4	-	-	CASSSLGSFGIQYF	TGTGCCAGCAGTTCCCTGGGTAGCTTCGGCATTCAGTACTTC
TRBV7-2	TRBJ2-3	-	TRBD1	CASSLRGLVAADSEDTQYF	TGTGCCAGCAGCCTAAGGGGGCTGGTGGCGGCCGACTCGGAGGATACGCAGTATTTT
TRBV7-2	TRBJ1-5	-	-	CASSLESQRNQPQHF	TGTGCCAGCAGCTTAGAGTCCCAACGGAATCAGCCCCAGCATTTT
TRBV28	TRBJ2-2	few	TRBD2	CASSFFIAGNGELFF	TGTGCCAGCAGTTTTTTTATAGCGGGGAACGGGGAGCTGTTTTTT
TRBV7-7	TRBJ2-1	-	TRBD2	CASSLPGTSGRALYNEQFF	TGTGCCAGCAGCTTACCCGGGACTAGCGGGAGGGCCCTCTACAATGAGCAGTTCTTC
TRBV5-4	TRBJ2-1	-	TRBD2	CASSLLAGGPNEQFF	TGTGCCAGCAGCTTGCTAGCGGGAGGGCCCAATGAGCAGTTCTTC
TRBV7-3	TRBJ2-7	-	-	CASSLPGPGNEQYF	TGTGCCAGCAGCTTGCCGGGCCCCGGGAACGAGCAGTACTTC
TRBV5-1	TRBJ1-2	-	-	CASSLDGGLINYGYTF	TGCGCCAGCAGCTTGGACGGGGGGCTTATTAACTATGGCTACACCTTC
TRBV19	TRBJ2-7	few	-	CASSGGTGLYEQYF	TGTGCCAGTAGTGGGGGTACAGGGTTGTACGAGCAGTACTTC
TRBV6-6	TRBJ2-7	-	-	CASRGTGQRAYEQYF	TGTGCCAGCAGGGGAACGGGACAACGAGCCTACGAGCAGTACTTC
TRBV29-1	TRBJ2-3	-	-	CSVDWELTDTQYF	TGCAGCGTTGACTGGGAGCTCACAGATACGCAGTATTTT
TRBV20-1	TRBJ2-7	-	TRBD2	CSAERGREQYF	TGCAGTGCCGAGCGGGGGAGAGAGCAGTACTTC
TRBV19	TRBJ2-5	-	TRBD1	CASKRQGAYQETQYF	TGTGCCAGTAAAAGACAGGGGGCCTACCAAGAGACCCAGTACTTC
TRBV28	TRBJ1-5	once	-	CASSPSRTGLVQPQHF	TGTGCCAGCAGTCCTTCCCGCACAGGGCTAGTACAGCCCCAGCATTTT
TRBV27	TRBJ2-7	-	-	CASSLGAPYEQYF	TGTGCCAGCAGTTTGGGAGCCCCCTACGAGCAGTACTTC
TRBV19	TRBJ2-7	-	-	CASSTGGLTSLEQYF	TGTGCCAGTAGTACGGGTGGACTGACATCTCTCGAGCAGTACTTC
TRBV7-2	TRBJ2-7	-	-	CASSLDGGGREQYF	TGTGCCAGCAGCTTAGATGGGGGGGGGCGCGAGCAGTACTTC
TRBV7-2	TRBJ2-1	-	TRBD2	CASSRLAGLQFF	TGTGCCAGCAGCCGACTAGCGGGACTACAGTTCTTC
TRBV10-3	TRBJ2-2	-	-	CAITPTENTGELFF	TGTGCCATCACCCCGACAGAGAACACCGGGGAGCTGTTTTTT
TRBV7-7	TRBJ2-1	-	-	CASSLDFASEQFF	TGTGCCAGCAGCTTAGATTTTGCGTCTGAGCAGTTCTTC
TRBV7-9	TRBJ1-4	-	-	CASSLANRFNEKLFF	TGTGCCAGCAGCTTAGCAAATAGATTTAATGAAAAACTGTTTTTT
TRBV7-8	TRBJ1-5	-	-	CASSFHRDQPQHF	TGTGCCAGCAGCTTCCACAGGGATCAGCCCCAGCATTTT
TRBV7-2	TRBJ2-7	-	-	CASSLDGGAASYEQYF	TGTGCCAGCAGCTTAGATGGGGGCGCGGCCTCCTACGAGCAGTACTTC
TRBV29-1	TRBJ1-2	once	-	CSASRTANYGYPF	TGCAGCGCCTCAAGGACTGCTAACTATGGCTACCCCTTC
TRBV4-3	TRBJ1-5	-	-	CASSQGWDNYQPQHF	TGCGCCAGCAGCCAAGGGTGGGACAACTATCAGCCCCAGCATTTT
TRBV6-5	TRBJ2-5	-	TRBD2	CASSQASGQETQYF	TGTGCCAGCAGTCAAGCTAGCGGCCAAGAGACCCAGTACTTC
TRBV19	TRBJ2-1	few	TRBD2	CASTATSGSYNEQFF	TGTGCCAGTACCGCGACTAGCGGATCCTACAATGAGCAGTTCTTC
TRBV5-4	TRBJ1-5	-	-	CASSKGVGGNQPQHF	TGTGCCAGCAGTAAGGGGGTTGGAGGCAATCAGCCCCAGCATTTT
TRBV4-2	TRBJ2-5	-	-	CASSQTSKETQYF	TGTGCCAGCAGCCAGACTAGTAAGGAGACCCAGTACTTC
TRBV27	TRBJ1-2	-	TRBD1	CASSLSMRGLGGYTF	TGTGCCAGCAGTTTATCGATGAGGGGGCTAGGTGGCTACACCTTC
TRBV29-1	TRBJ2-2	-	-	CSFRGASNTGELFF	TGCAGCTTCAGGGGGGCCTCGAACACCGGGGAGCTGTTTTTT
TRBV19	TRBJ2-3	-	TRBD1	CASSTGGLTDTQYF	TGTGCCAGTAGTACAGGGGGCCTCACAGATACGCAGTATTTT
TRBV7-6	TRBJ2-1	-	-	CASSLASADNEQFF	TGTGCCAGCAGCTTGGCTAGCGCTGACAATGAGCAGTTCTTC
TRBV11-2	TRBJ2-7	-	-	CASSPGQRAYEQYF	TGTGCCAGCAGCCCGGGCCAGAGGGCCTACGAGCAGTACTTC